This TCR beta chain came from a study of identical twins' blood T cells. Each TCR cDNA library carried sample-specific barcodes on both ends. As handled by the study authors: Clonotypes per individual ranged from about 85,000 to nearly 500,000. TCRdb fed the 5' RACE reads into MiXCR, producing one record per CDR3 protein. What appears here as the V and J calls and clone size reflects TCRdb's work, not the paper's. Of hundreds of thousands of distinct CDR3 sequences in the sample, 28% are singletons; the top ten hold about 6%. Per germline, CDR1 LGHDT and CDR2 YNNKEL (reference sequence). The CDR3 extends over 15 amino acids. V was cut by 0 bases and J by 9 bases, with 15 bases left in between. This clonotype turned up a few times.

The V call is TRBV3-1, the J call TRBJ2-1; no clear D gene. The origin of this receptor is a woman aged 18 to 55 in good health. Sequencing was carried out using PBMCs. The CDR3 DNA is TGTGCCAGCAGCCAAGATCTGACGGCCACAAGTGAGCAGTTCTTC. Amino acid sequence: CASSQDLTATSEQFF.